This T cell receptor (beta chain) was retrieved from a study of cytomegalovirus exposure and HLA in healthy donors. About the research overall: The same platform was used for the roughly 130 validation repertoires and the roughly 640 first-cohort repertoires, a later analysis reported.

Only in-frame clones appear in the TCRdb table, and some are missing; sequencing was by immunoSEQ multiplex PCR. The sample records 130,000 to 150,000 clones, 87% being singletons. This CDR3 comprises 14 residues. Trimming pared 4 bases from V and 6 bases from J, leaving 10 bases between. CDR1 SGHAT and CDR2 FQNNGV come from the germline V gene. The J gene is TRBJ1-6, the V gene TRBV11-2; D is uncertain. The sequence came from a young man in good health and CMV-seropositive. Sequenced material: PBMCs. CDR3 coding DNA: TGTGCCAGCAGCTCCGAGCGGGTTAATTCACCCCTCCACTTT. This codes for CASSSERVNSPLHF.